The 8 T cell receptor beta chains listed next were all sequenced from one sample in a study of blood T cell repertoires in COVID-19. TCRdb's copy holds only in-frame clones and misses some; the assay was immunoSEQ multiplex PCR. Among 200,000 to 300,000 clones listed, around 90% were seen once. Sequencing was done on a sample of peripheral blood. All receptors come from a woman between 55 and 75 years old with COVID-19, enrolled during active disease.

The chain has TRBV7-6 and TRBJ1-4; 8 bases match TRBD1. The J segment lost 3 bases and the V segment lost 5 bases, leaving 8 bases of the junction unmatched. This CDR3 contains 16 residues. Germline assignment: CDR1 SGHVS and CDR2 FNYEAQ. CDR3 amino acids: CASSRSPGQANEKLFF. For the CDR3, the DNA is TGTGCCAGCAGCCGAAGCCCGGGACAGGCTAATGAAAAACTGTTTTTT.

The chain links TRBV19 to TRBJ2-7, with D perhaps matching TRBD1 (6 bases). Germline V CDR1 and CDR2: LNHDA, SQIVND (reference sequence). Trimming took off 4 bases at V and 3 bases at J, with 10 bases between the two ends. The CDR3 runs to 13 residues. The CDR3 spells CASSTQGNYEQYF. The CDR3 DNA reads TGTGCCAGTAGTACGCAGGGGAACTACGAGCAGTACTTC.

This clone appeared once. The chain couples TRBV28 to TRBJ2-7, with 9 bases matching TRBD2. The CDR3 is made up of 15 amino acids. V gave up 5 bases and J gave up 2 bases; unmatched junction bases: 7. Germline CDR1 MDHEN, CDR2 SYDVKM. The CDR3 DNA reads as TGTGCCAGCAGTCTTCCTAGCGGGGTTGCCTACGAGCAGTACTTC. Amino acid sequence: CASSLPSGVAYEQYF.

The chain is built from TRBV6-5 and TRBJ1-2; D is unclear. Germline assignment: CDR1 MNHEY and CDR2 SVGAGI. The CDR3 sequence is 12 residues long. V was cut by 7 bases and J by 0 bases, with 6 bases left in between. CDR3 sequence: CASTGPNYGYTF. DNA of the CDR3: TGTGCCAGCACAGGCCCTAACTATGGCTACACCTTC.

The rearrangement links TRBV2 to TRBJ1-6; possibly TRBD1 for D (5 bases). CDR1 is SNHLY, CDR2 FYNNEI, per germline. V was trimmed by 2 bases and J by 9 bases, leaving 8 bases between them. This CDR3 is 13 amino acids long. CDR3: CASSEQGRSPLHF. CDR3 nucleotides: TGTGCCAGCAGTGAACAGGGTCGTTCACCCCTCCACTTT.

The V call is TRBV24-1, the J call TRBJ1-1; TRBD1 agrees at 8 bases. Per germline, CDR1 KGHDR and CDR2 SFDVKD. The CDR3 consists of 14 residues. V was clipped by 5 bases and J by 0 bases; unmatched bases: 1. This CDR3 is CATSGQGMNTEAFF. The DNA of the CDR3 is TGTGCCACCAGTGGACAGGGGATGAACACTGAAGCTTTCTTT.

This rearrangement joins TRBV3-1 (or the pseudogene TRBV3-2) to TRBJ1-3; D is unresolved. Looked up from germline, CDR1 is LGHDT and CDR2 is YNNKEL (reference sequence). Trimming took off 1 base at V and 2 bases at J, with 9 bases between the two ends. CDR3 length: 15 residues. CDR3 sequence reads: CASSQAPATGNTIYF. For the CDR3, the DNA is TGTGCCAGCAGCCAAGCGCCAGCGACTGGAAACACCATATATTTT.

The genes are TRBV6-6 and TRBJ1-5, with a tentative D call TRBD1 (5 bases). The CDR3 sequence is 15 residues long. Germline CDR1 is MNHNY and CDR2 is SVGAGI (reference sequence). V was trimmed by 5 bases and J by 1 base, leaving 12 bases between them. The CDR3 region has the DNA TGTGCCAGCAGTGACAGAGACTGGAGCAATCAGCCCCAGCATTTT. Amino acids: CASSDRDWSNQPQHF.